The rows below give T cell receptor beta chains drawn from one sample of a study of blood T cell repertoires in COVID-19. Libraries were prepared by immunoSEQ multiplex PCR; TCRdb keeps only in-frame clonotypes and omits some of them. The sample yields 70,000 to 95,000 clones, 81% seen once. The specimen was peripheral blood. The receptor source for this set is a woman in her seventies with acute or convalescent COVID-19. The CDR3 runs from the conserved cysteine through the conserved F or W. A D gene is named only where the DNA matches it firmly. Part of the rows lack a size; the others show once, few, many or a class for expanded clones.

D gene,V gene,clone size,J gene,CDR3 DNA,CDR3 protein
TRBD2,TRBV9,NA,TRBJ2-1,TGTGCCAGCAGCGAGACTAGCGGGAGCTACAATGAGCAGTTCTTC,CASSETSGSYNEQFF
TRBD1,TRBV3-1/TRBV3-2,NA,TRBJ2-7,TGTGCCAGCAGCCCCGGACAGGGACGATACGAGCAGTACTTC,CASSPGQGRYEQYF
NA,TRBV6-5,once,TRBJ2-2,TGTGCCAGCAGTTACTCTAGCCTGGGCGGGGAGCTGTTTTTT,CASSYSSLGGELFF
NA,TRBV5-6,NA,TRBJ1-5,TGTGCCAGCAGCCTGAGGAGATTTAGCAATCAGCCCCAGCATTTT,CASSLRRFSNQPQHF
NA,TRBV2,NA,TRBJ2-7,TGTGCCAGCCGGTCAGGGGGAGGCGAGCAGTACTTC,CASRSGGGEQYF
NA,TRBV6-5,NA,TRBJ2-5,TGTGCCAGCAGTTACGAGGGAATCCCAGAGACCCAGTACTTC,CASSYEGIPETQYF
TRBD2,TRBV11-3,NA,TRBJ2-5,TGTGCCAGCAGCCCCGGAGCGGGAAACGGGATAGGGACCCAGTACTTC,CASSPGAGNGIGTQYF
TRBD2,TRBV7-8,NA,TRBJ2-1,TGTGCCAGCAGCTTACCTACGGGAGGGCCGAGGGGAGGTGAGCAGTTCTTC,CASSLPTGGPRGGEQFF
NA,TRBV6-5,NA,TRBJ1-2,TGTGCCAGCAGTCTGGGCCCAACCTATGGCTACACCTTC,CASSLGPTYGYTF
TRBD2,TRBV10-1,NA,TRBJ2-7,TGCGCCAGCAGTGAGCAAGGACTAGCGGGGACCTACGAGCAGTACTTC,CASSEQGLAGTYEQYF
NA,TRBV15,NA,TRBJ2-3,TGTGCCACCAGCAGACCCCAAAGCACAGATACGCAGTATTTT,CATSRPQSTDTQYF
NA,TRBV9,NA,TRBJ2-7,TGTGCCAGCAGCGTTGCCGCCAGGGACTCCTACGAGCAGTACTTC,CASSVAARDSYEQYF
NA,TRBV7-8,NA,TRBJ1-5,TGTGCCAGCAGCTTAGGTCTTCTACAGTATAGCAATCAGCCCCAGCATTTT,CASSLGLLQYSNQPQHF
TRBD1,TRBV6-6,NA,TRBJ2-3,TGTGCCAGCAGTGACACGAGGGGGCCGTTAGATACGCAGTATTTT,CASSDTRGPLDTQYF
NA,TRBV27,once,TRBJ2-2,TGTGCCAGCAGTTCAGGACTCGGAAGAGGGACCGGGGAGCTGTTTTTT,CASSSGLGRGTGELFF
TRBD2,TRBV11-2,once,TRBJ2-3,TGTGCCAGCAGCTTGGGCGGGAGAACAGATACGCAGTATTTT,CASSLGGRTDTQYF
NA,TRBV5-1,NA,TRBJ2-7,TGCGCCAGCAGCTTACCCGGGAAGCCCTACGAGCAGTACTTC,CASSLPGKPYEQYF
TRBD2,TRBV2,NA,TRBJ2-4,TGTGCCACTAAGTTACCGGGACTAGCGGGTCGGGGGGTAAACATTCAGTACTTC,CATKLPGLAGRGVNIQYF
NA,TRBV10-1,NA,TRBJ1-1,TGCGCCAGCAGTGATGGCATGAACACTGAAGCTTTCTTT,CASSDGMNTEAFF
NA,TRBV3-1/TRBV3-2,NA,TRBJ1-2,TGTGCCAGCAGCCCGAGCCTAAGCTATGGCTACACCTTC,CASSPSLSYGYTF
TRBD2,TRBV6-5,NA,TRBJ2-3,TGTGCCAGCAGTTTTGGAGCGGGAGGTGATACGCAGTATTTT,CASSFGAGGDTQYF
TRBD1,TRBV6-2/TRBV6-3,NA,TRBJ1-4,TGTGCCAGCAGTTTGCCGACAGGGTTTAGAGGTGAAAAACTGTTTTTT,CASSLPTGFRGEKLFF
NA,TRBV27,NA,TRBJ1-4,TGTGCCAGCAGTTTTGGCCGGCCGAGCCCAGGGAATGAAAAACTGTTTTTT,CASSFGRPSPGNEKLFF
TRBD1,TRBV3-1/TRBV3-2,NA,TRBJ2-7,TGTGCCAGCAGCCTCGGGCCGGGACAGGGCTACGAGCAGTACTTC,CASSLGPGQGYEQYF
NA,TRBV19,few,TRBJ2-2,TGTGCCAGTAGAGGGCGTGGGAGCCCCGGGGAGCTGTTTTTT,CASRGRGSPGELFF
NA,TRBV6-2/TRBV6-3,few,TRBJ2-7,TGTGCCAGCAGTGACAATCGCCTCCTTTCCGAGCAGTACTTC,CASSDNRLLSEQYF
TRBD1,TRBV5-1,once,TRBJ1-1,TGCGCCAGCAGCTTGGAGGGGGCGAGGGCTTTCTTT,CASSLEGARAFF
TRBD1,TRBV19,NA,TRBJ1-1,TGTGCCAGTAGTCTAACGGGACAGCCGAACACTGAAGCTTTCTTT,CASSLTGQPNTEAFF
TRBD2,TRBV6-4,NA,TRBJ2-1,TGTGCCAGCAGTGGGGTACTAGCGGGCTACAATGAGCAGTTCTTC,CASSGVLAGYNEQFF
NA,TRBV5-1,NA,TRBJ2-7,TGCGCCAGCAGCGGAGCCGGGACTCCCTACGAGCAGTACTTC,CASSGAGTPYEQYF
NA,TRBV18,NA,TRBJ2-1,TGTGCCAGCTCACCTTTGACTAGAAACAATGAGCAGTTCTTC,CASSPLTRNNEQFF
TRBD1,TRBV5-6,NA,TRBJ2-7,TGTGCCAGCAGAAGACAGGGGGCTTTGAACTACGAGCAGTACTTC,CASRRQGALNYEQYF
TRBD2,TRBV7-6,NA,TRBJ2-7,TGTGCCAGCAGCTCCCAGCGGGGCGAGCAGTACTTC,CASSSQRGEQYF
TRBD2,TRBV7-8,NA,TRBJ2-5,TGTGCCAGCAGCTTCCGACTAGCGGGGGGGACCCAGTACTTC,CASSFRLAGGTQYF
TRBD2,TRBV5-1,once,TRBJ2-3,TGCGCCAGCAGCTTGGCCAGTAGCGGGAGCAGCACAGATACGCAGTATTTT,CASSLASSGSSTDTQYF
NA,TRBV7-9,many,TRBJ2-7,TGTGCCAGCAGGCCCCTGCAGGGCCTCTCCTACGAGCAGTACTTC,CASRPLQGLSYEQYF
NA,TRBV28,NA,TRBJ1-4,TGTGCCAGCAGCCCCCCAGGAAGGAGGGGTGAAAAACTGTTTTTT,CASSPPGRRGEKLFF
TRBD2,TRBV7-9,NA,TRBJ2-1,TGTGCCAGCAGCTCTTCCGGGACTAGGAGGTCCAATGAGCAGTTCTTC,CASSSSGTRRSNEQFF
TRBD2,TRBV7-9,NA,TRBJ2-3,TGTGCCAGCAGCCCCAAGCGGGACACAGATACGCAGTATTTT,CASSPKRDTDTQYF
TRBD1,TRBV29-1,once,TRBJ2-3,TGCAGCGTTGTAAGGACAGGGGGCGCGACAGATACGCAGTATTTT,CSVVRTGGATDTQYF
NA,TRBV28,NA,TRBJ1-2,TGTGCCAGCAGTTTATCGGGGAGGACCACCTATGGCTACACCTTC,CASSLSGRTTYGYTF
TRBD2,TRBV5-1,NA,TRBJ2-1,TGCGCCAGCAGCTCCTCGGGCGCTAGCGGTTACAATGAGCAGTTCTTC,CASSSSGASGYNEQFF
TRBD2,TRBV5-1,NA,TRBJ2-3,TGCGCCAGCAGCCTCGGGCAGGGCTGGCGGGAGACGGGGGATACGCAGTATTTT,CASSLGQGWRETGDTQYF